This passage covers 30 T cell receptor beta chains from one sample sequenced in a study of T cell responses to AZD1222 COVID-19 vaccine. The assay was immunoSEQ multiplex PCR, and TCRdb's table has in-frame clones only and misses some. The sample has around 130,000 clones, around 89% seen once. The input for sequencing was peripheral blood, taken on day 0 of AZD1222 vaccination. All receptors come from an adult in good health.

The chain uses TRBV28 and TRBJ2-7, with D perhaps matching TRBD1 (5 bases). Trimming stripped 3 bases from V and 5 bases from J, with 14 bases between. This CDR3 comprises 14 residues. The germline CDR1 and CDR2 sequences are MDHEN and SYDVKM. The CDR3 loop is CASSLWQGGDEQYF. Here the CDR3 DNA reads TGTGCCAGCAGTTTGTGGCAGGGTGGGGACGAGCAGTACTTC.

V gene TRBV5-6 combines with J gene TRBJ1-2; 7 bases map to TRBD1. The V segment lost 0 bases and the J segment 6 bases; nucleotides outside the gene matches: 5. Germline V gene sequence: CDR1 SGHDT, CDR2 YYEEEE. The CDR3 spans 14 residues. The CDR3 loop is CASSLGRGRDGYTF. The CDR3 DNA reads TGTGCCAGCAGCTTGGGGAGGGGGCGAGATGGCTACACCTTC.

This chain joins TRBV28 and TRBJ1-5; D is unclear. The V and J ends lost 5 bases and 2 bases respectively, with 10 bases between them. In germline, CDR1 is MDHEN, CDR2 SYDVKM. The CDR3 spans 14 residues. Here the CDR3 DNA reads TGTGCCAGCAGTACTCCTGGCGGCAATCAGCCCCAGCATTTT. Protein product: CASSTPGGNQPQHF. The variable domain in full, with the rest retrieved from reference TRBV28 and TRBJ1-5, is DVKVTQSSRYLVKRTGEKVFLECVQDMDHENMFWYRQDPGLGLRLIYFSYDVKMKEKGDIPEGYSVSREKKERFSLILESASTNQTSMYLCASSTPGGNQPQHFGDGTRLSIL.

This chain joins TRBV19 and TRBJ2-3; unclear D gene. The V end lost 5 bases, the J end lost 1 base, and 13 bases lay between the germline ends. CDR3 length: 15 residues. Germline V gives CDR1 LNHDA, CDR2 SQIVND (reference sequence). In nucleotides, the CDR3 is TGTGCCAGTAGTGCGGTCCGGGTCGGCACAGATACGCAGTATTTT. It translates to CASSAVRVGTDTQYF.

The chain joins TRBV7-2 to TRBJ2-7; D gene ambiguous. The ends were cut back, 0 bases at V and 2 bases at J, with 5 bases in the middle. Germline loops: CDR1 SGHTA, CDR2 FQGNSA. CDR3 size: 13 residues. CDR3 region: CASSLAGTYEQYF. In nucleotides, the CDR3 is TGTGCCAGCAGCTTAGCGGGAACCTACGAGCAGTACTTC.

CDR3 bases: TGTGCCAGCAGCGTTGGCATGATGGGGGCGAGGAATGAAAAACTGTTTTTT. Its protein is CASSVGMMGARNEKLFF. This chain links TRBV9 with TRBJ1-4, with a weak D call TRBD1 (6 bases). Trimming removed 2 bases from V and 5 bases from J, with 19 bases in between. CDR1 and CDR2 from the germline V gene are SGDLS and YYNGEE. The CDR3 consists of 17 residues.

This clone was counted a single time. The V gene is TRBV6-5, the J gene TRBJ2-1, with D hard to call. Trimming pared 4 bases from V and 6 bases from J, leaving 4 bases between. Germline V gene lookup returns CDR1 MNHEY and CDR2 SVGAGI. CDR3 length: 11 residues. CDR3 nucleotide sequence: TGTGCCAGCAGTTTCGCCAATGAGCAGTTCTTC. As protein: CASSFANEQFF.

As DNA, the CDR3 is TGTGCCAGCAGTTCGGGCAGCCTTCATCAGCCCCAGCATTTT. Encoded protein: CASSSGSLHQPQHF. The chain joins TRBV27 to TRBJ1-5; no reliable D call. The V end lost 4 bases, the J end lost 5 bases, and 12 bases lay between the germline ends. The length of the CDR3 is 14 residues. CDR1 is MNHEY, CDR2 SMNVEV, per germline (reference sequence).

J is TRBJ1-6 and V is TRBV5-1; 7 nucleotides agree with TRBD1. Germline lookup yields CDR1 SGHRS and CDR2 YFSETQ. The CDR3 totals 15 residues. With 3 bases clipped from V and 7 bases from J, the junction kept 7 bases outside the gene matches. The CDR3 loop is CASSSQGQPNSPLHF. In nucleotides, the CDR3 is TGCGCCAGCAGCTCACAGGGGCAGCCCAATTCACCCCTCCACTTT.

V usage is TRBV6-5 and J usage is TRBJ1-2; D ambiguous. The germline V gene has CDR1 MNHEY and CDR2 SVGAGI. Trimming took off 6 bases at V and 4 bases at J, with 15 bases between the two ends. There are 14 residues in the CDR3. This chain's CDR3 is CASRSSPSIYGYTF. In nucleotides, the CDR3 is TGTGCCAGCAGGAGCAGTCCGTCCATCTATGGCTACACCTTC.

V usage is TRBV13 and J usage is TRBJ1-2; D is unresolved. Germline V CDR1 and CDR2: PRHDT, FYEKMQ (reference sequence). The CDR3 covers 13 residues. V lost 5 bases and J lost 7, with 14 bases in between. The CDR3 sequence: CASSPAAVGGYTF. The CDR3 DNA is TGTGCCAGCAGCCCCGCGGCCGTGGGTGGCTACACCTTC.

The gene calls are TRBV29-1 and TRBJ1-2; TRBD1 matches at 9 bases. Per the germline V gene, CDR1 is SQVTM and CDR2 is ANQGSEA. Germline trimming cut 6 bases from V and 4 bases from J; bases unmatched to any gene: 6. The CDR3 contains 13 residues. CDR3: CSVHRTGVYGYTF. CDR3 DNA sequence: TGCAGCGTACACCGGACAGGGGTCTATGGCTACACCTTC. The entire variable domain, with the rest obtained from reference TRBV29-1 and TRBJ1-2, is as follows: SAVISQKPSRDICQRGTSLTIQCQVDSQVTMMFWYRQQPGQSLTLIATANQGSEATYESGFVIDKFPISRPNLTFSTLTVSNMSPEDSSIYLCSVHRTGVYGYTFGSGTRLTVV.

The chain is built from TRBV7-3 and TRBJ2-1; D is possibly TRBD2 (5 bases). Germline V CDR1 and CDR2: SGHTA, FQGTGA. Between the trimmed V and J ends, which lost 3 bases and 8 bases, there was a span of 20 bases. The CDR3 length is 16 residues. DNA for the CDR3: TGTGCCAGCAGCTTGCCGGGGTCCCCTCGAGGTGATGAGCAGTTCTTC. It translates to CASSLPGSPRGDEQFF.

The chain couples TRBV7-3 to TRBJ2-3, with D perhaps being TRBD1 or TRBD2 (5 bases each). CDR3 size: 15 residues. The ends were cut back, 1 base at V and 6 bases at J, with 14 bases in the middle. Germline CDR1 is SGHTA and CDR2 is FQGTGA. CDR3 DNA sequence: TGTGCCAGCAGCTTAAGGGGGAGTCTTCAGGATACGCAGTATTTT. Translated, it gives CASSLRGSLQDTQYF.

In DNA form, the CDR3 reads TGCGCCAGCAGCCAAGAGTTCGGGCAGGGGCTTAATTCACCCCTCCACTTT. Residues: CASSQEFGQGLNSPLHF. This chain joins TRBV4-3 and TRBJ1-6, with a tentative D call TRBD1 (6 bases). Germline CDR1 LGHNA, CDR2 YSLEER. This CDR3 is built from 17 residues. Trimming shortened V by 0 bases and J by 6 bases, and 15 bases separated the two germline ends.

V and J are TRBV18 and TRBJ2-7, with D hard to call. V was cut by 0 bases and J by 6 bases, with 12 bases left in between. Germline V gene lookup returns CDR1 KGHSH and CDR2 LQKENI. The CDR3 spans 14 residues. The CDR3 loop reads CASSPPGRSGEQYF. The CDR3 region has the DNA TGTGCCAGCTCACCACCGGGTAGGTCGGGCGAGCAGTACTTC.

The rearrangement uses TRBV29-1 and TRBJ2-1; the D gene is possibly TRBD1 (5 bases). The CDR3 totals 16 residues. V lost 0 bases and J 7 bases, leaving 19 bases between the germline ends. From germline, CDR1 is SQVTM and CDR2 ANQGSEA. This CDR3 is CSVEDQGREKMNEQFF. The CDR3 DNA sequence: TGCAGCGTTGAAGATCAAGGCAGGGAAAAGATGAATGAGCAGTTCTTC.

J is TRBJ2-3 and V is TRBV28, with D possibly being TRBD2 (5 bases). This CDR3 is 14 amino acids long. From germline, CDR1 is MDHEN and CDR2 SYDVKM. The V end lost 2 bases, the J end lost 5 bases, and 11 bases lay between the germline ends. The CDR3 DNA reads as TGTGCCAGCAGTTTAACACTTGCGGGAGATACGCAGTATTTT. Translating it yields CASSLTLAGDTQYF.

V usage is TRBV29-1 and J usage is TRBJ2-4; no firm D call. Germline V CDR1 and CDR2: SQVTM, ANQGSEA. Trimming took 5 bases from V and 0 from J, leaving 11 bases between them. The CDR3 contains 14 residues. CDR3 residues: CSVRSQLAKNIQYF. CDR3 coding DNA: TGCAGCGTTCGATCCCAGCTAGCCAAAAACATTCAGTACTTC.

The chain links TRBV7-9 to TRBJ1-2; 7 bases agree with TRBD1. Per the germline V gene, CDR1 is SEHNR and CDR2 is FQNEAQ (reference sequence). The CDR3 totals 14 residues. V trimming: 5 bases; J trimming: 5 bases; junction bases outside the gene matches: 8. DNA for the CDR3: TGTGCCAGCAGCAGTTCGACAGGGCGTTATGGCTACACCTTC. This gives the protein CASSSSTGRYGYTF. Looking up the rest from reference TRBV7-9 and TRBJ1-2 gives the full variable domain: DTGVSQNPRHKITKRGQNVTFRCDPISEHNRLYWYRQTLGQGPEFLTYFQNEAQLEKSRLLSDRFSAERPKGSFSTLEIQRTEQGDSAMYLCASSSSTGRYGYTFGSGTRLTVV.

The rearrangement joins TRBV28 to TRBJ2-2, with TRBD2 matching over 10 bases. Per germline, CDR1 MDHEN and CDR2 SYDVKM. Trimming took 2 bases from V and 3 from J; bases not matched to a gene: 3. The CDR3 extends over 16 amino acids. CDR3 sequence: CASSLLAGVDTGELFF. In nucleotides, the CDR3 is TGTGCCAGCAGTTTACTAGCGGGAGTTGACACCGGGGAGCTGTTTTTT.

The chain employs TRBV7-2 and TRBJ2-2; TRBD1 aligns across 12 bases. The CDR3 has 16 residues. Trimming cost V 3 bases and J 8 bases; bases outside gene matches: 7. Germline V lookup: CDR1 SGHTA, CDR2 FQGNSA. CDR3 sequence: CASSLSGTGGQGELFF. CDR3 DNA sequence: TGTGCCAGCAGCTTGAGCGGGACAGGGGGCCAGGGGGAGCTGTTTTTT.

The chain carries TRBV11-2 and TRBJ2-7, with 10 bases lining up with TRBD2. After removal of 5 bases from V and 0 bases from J, the junction contained 4 bases not matched to a gene. Germline CDR1 is SGHAT and CDR2 is FQNNGV. The CDR3 sequence is 15 residues long. CDR3 coding DNA: TGTGCCAGCAGCAATAGCGGGGGGAGCTCCTACGAGCAGTACTTC. Protein: CASSNSGGSSYEQYF.

V gene TRBV5-4 combines with J gene TRBJ1-2; D is perhaps TRBD1 (5 bases). This CDR3 region has 13 residues. Trimming removed 3 bases at V and 4 bases at J, with 10 bases between. Germline values: CDR1 SGHNT, CDR2 YYREEE (reference sequence). The CDR3 coding sequence is TGTGCCAGCAGCTCTCAAGGGGCCTATGGCTACACCTTC. Encoded protein: CASSSQGAYGYTF.

This clone was seen only once. Here the CDR3 reads CATSRDGFPPGKGNTIYF. In DNA, the CDR3 is TGTGCCACCAGCAGAGATGGGTTTCCGCCAGGGAAAGGAAACACCATATATTTT. J is TRBJ1-3 and V is TRBV15; D is perhaps TRBD1 (5 bases). This CDR3 contains 18 residues. Germline V gene sequence: CDR1 LNHNV, CDR2 YYDKDF (reference sequence). Trimming pared 0 bases from V and 4 bases from J, leaving 19 bases between.

The genes are TRBV28 and TRBJ2-3, with 7 bases that match TRBD2. J was trimmed by 4 bases and V by 6 bases; bases with no gene match: 13. CDR1 MDHEN and CDR2 SYDVKM come from the germline V gene. The CDR3 is 16 amino acids. CDR3 sequence: CASRQILASGPDTQYF. The CDR3 bases are TGTGCCAGCAGACAAATACTAGCGAGTGGACCAGATACGCAGTATTTT.

The V call is TRBV5-1, the J call TRBJ2-5; D not resolved. V dropped 0 bases and J dropped 1 base, with 10 bases sitting between them. This CDR3 contains 15 residues. Looked up from germline, CDR1 is SGHRS and CDR2 is YFSETQ. The DNA for the CDR3 is TGCGCCAGCAGCTTGGCCCCTGGGGTCCAAGAGACCCAGTACTTC. Its translation is CASSLAPGVQETQYF. Using reference TRBV5-1 and TRBJ2-5 for the parts outside the CDR3, the full variable domain is KAGVTQTPRYLIKTRGQQVTLSCSPISGHRSVSWYQQTPGQGLQFLFEYFSETQRNKGNFPGRFSGRQFSNSRSEMNVSTLELGDSALYLCASSLAPGVQETQYFGPGTRLLVL.

This clone was seen once. The chain has TRBV5-5 and TRBJ2-5; D uncertain. V gave up 2 bases and J gave up 2 bases, with 10 bases separating them. The CDR3 spans 14 residues. The germline V gene has CDR1 SGHKS and CDR2 YYEKEE (reference sequence). CDR3 sequence: CASSFRQMQETQYF. The CDR3 DNA reads as TGTGCCAGCAGCTTCCGGCAGATGCAAGAGACCCAGTACTTC.

This rearrangement joins TRBV3-1 (or the pseudogene TRBV3-2) to TRBJ2-7; 9 nucleotides agree with TRBD2. V shed 1 base and J 4 bases; nucleotides not matched to a gene: 5. The CDR3 loop spans 15 amino acids. From germline, CDR1 is LGHDT and CDR2 YNNKEL (reference sequence). CDR3 region: CASSQGLAGRYEQYF. The CDR3 coding sequence is TGTGCCAGCAGCCAAGGGCTAGCGGGACGGTACGAGCAGTACTTC.

This clone was seen a single time. V usage is TRBV3-1 (or the pseudogene TRBV3-2) and J usage is TRBJ1-3; D may be TRBD1 (5 bases). There are 15 residues in the CDR3. The V end was cut by 0 bases, the J end by 1 base, with 7 bases between. Germline assignment: CDR1 LGHDT and CDR2 YNNKEL (reference sequence). CDR3 DNA sequence: TGTGCCAGCAGCCAAGAAAGGGGATCTGGAAACACCATATATTTT. Its protein is CASSQERGSGNTIYF.